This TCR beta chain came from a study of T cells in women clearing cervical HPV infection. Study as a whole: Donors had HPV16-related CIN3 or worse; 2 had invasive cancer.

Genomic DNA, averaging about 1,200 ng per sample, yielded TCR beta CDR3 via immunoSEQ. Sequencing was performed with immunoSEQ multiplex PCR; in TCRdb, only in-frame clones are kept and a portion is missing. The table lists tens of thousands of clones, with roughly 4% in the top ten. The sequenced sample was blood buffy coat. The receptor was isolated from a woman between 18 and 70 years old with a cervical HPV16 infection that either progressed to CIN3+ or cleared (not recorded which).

The DNA read from the CDR3 is TGTGCCAGCAGCTTTACTAGGGACAATGAG. It yields the protein CASSFTRDNE. The whole CDR3 sequence reads CASSFTRDNEQFF. V usage is TRBV7-2 and J usage is TRBJ2-1, with D perhaps TRBD2 (5 bases). Sequencing ends 3 residues short of the CDR3 end; the germline J gene provides the rest. V lost 3 bases to trimming and J lost 5 bases, with 8 bases between them. Germline loops: CDR1 SGHTA, CDR2 FQGNSA. The length of the CDR3 is 13 residues.